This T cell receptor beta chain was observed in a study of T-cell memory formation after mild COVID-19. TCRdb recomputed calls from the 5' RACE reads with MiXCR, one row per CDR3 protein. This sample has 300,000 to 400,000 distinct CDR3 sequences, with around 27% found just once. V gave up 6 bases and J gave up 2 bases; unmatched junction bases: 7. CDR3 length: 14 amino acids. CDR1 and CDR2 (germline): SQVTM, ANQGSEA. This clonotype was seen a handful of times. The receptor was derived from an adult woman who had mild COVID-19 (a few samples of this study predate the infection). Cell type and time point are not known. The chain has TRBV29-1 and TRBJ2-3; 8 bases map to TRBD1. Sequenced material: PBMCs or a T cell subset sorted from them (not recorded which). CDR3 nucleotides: TGCAGCGTCCGACAGGGGTCCTCCACAGATACGCAGTATTTT. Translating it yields CSVRQGSSTDTQYF.